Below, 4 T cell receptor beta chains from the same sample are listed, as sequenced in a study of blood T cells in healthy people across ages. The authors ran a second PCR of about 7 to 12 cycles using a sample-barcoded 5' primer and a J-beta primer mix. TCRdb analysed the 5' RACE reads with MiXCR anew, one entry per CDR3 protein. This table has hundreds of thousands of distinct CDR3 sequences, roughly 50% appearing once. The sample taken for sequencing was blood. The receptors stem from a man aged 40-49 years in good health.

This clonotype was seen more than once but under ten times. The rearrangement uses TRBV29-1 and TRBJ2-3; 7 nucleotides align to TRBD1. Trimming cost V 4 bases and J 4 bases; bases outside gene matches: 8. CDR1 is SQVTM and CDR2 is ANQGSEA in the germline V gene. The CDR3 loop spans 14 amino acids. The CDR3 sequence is CSVGGQGEPDTQYF. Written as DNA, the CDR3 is TGCAGCGTTGGAGGGCAGGGGGAACCAGATACGCAGTATTTT.

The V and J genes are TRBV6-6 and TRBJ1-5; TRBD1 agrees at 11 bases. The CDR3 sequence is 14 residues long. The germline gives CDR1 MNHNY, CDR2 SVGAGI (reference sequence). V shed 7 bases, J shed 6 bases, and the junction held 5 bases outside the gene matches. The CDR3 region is CASKGQGEVQPQHF. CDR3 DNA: TGTGCCAGCAAGGGACAGGGGGAGGTTCAGCCCCAGCATTTT.

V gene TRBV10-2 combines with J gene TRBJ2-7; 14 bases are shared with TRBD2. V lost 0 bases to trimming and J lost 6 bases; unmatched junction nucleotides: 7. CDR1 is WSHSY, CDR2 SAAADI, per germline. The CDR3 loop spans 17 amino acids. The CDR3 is CASSESFMGLAGVEQYF. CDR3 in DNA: TGCGCCAGCAGTGAGTCGTTTATGGGACTAGCGGGAGTCGAGCAGTACTTC.

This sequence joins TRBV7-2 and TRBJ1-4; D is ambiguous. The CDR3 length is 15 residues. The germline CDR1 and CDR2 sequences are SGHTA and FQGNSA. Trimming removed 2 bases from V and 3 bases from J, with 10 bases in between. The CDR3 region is CASSLFGFANEKLFF. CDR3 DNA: TGTGCCAGCAGCTTATTTGGGTTTGCTAATGAAAAACTGTTTTTT.